The 27 T cell receptor beta chains in this list originate from one sample, sequenced in a study of human T cells and chemical hapten exposure. Time point of the sample: patch test 2, 6 weeks after DPC sensitization. Treatment defined: therapeutic diphenylcyclopropenone sensitization with weekly scalp DPC. Via MiXCR, TCRdb re-called the RACE reads, giving one row per CDR3 protein. The sample includes 85,000 to 95,000 distinct CDR3 sequences, 11% of them seen just once. The source was whole blood, collected in connection with sensitization to the hapten diphenylcyclopropenone (DPC). These receptors were taken from a man aged 40-49 years with alopecia areata. Some clones in this sample may be carry-over from other donors' samples.

The V call is TRBV7-9, the J call TRBJ1-5; D not resolved. CDR1 and CDR2 from the germline V gene are SEHNR and FQNEAQ (reference sequence). Trimming took 5 bases from V and 4 from J, leaving 12 bases between them. The CDR3 extends over 14 amino acids. The CDR3 nucleotides read TGTGCCAGCAGCGACGGAAGGGAGAATCAGCCCCAGCATTTT. Protein sequence: CASSDGRENQPQHF.

The CDR3, as DNA: TGTGCCAGCAGTCCTCCGGGGGGTTCGCAGTATTTT. Protein: CASSPPGGSQYF. The V gene is TRBV6-6, the J gene TRBJ2-3; 7 nucleotides match TRBD2. J gave up 10 bases and V 5 bases, and 6 bases lay outside the gene matches. Germline V gene sequence: CDR1 MNHNY, CDR2 SVGAGI (reference sequence). The CDR3 is made up of 12 amino acids.

The chain is built from TRBV27 and TRBJ2-7, with D tentatively TRBD1 or TRBD2 (6 bases each). V was clipped by 3 bases and J by 6 bases, with 18 bases between them. The germline CDR1 and CDR2 sequences are MNHEY and SMNVEV (reference sequence). The CDR3 has 15 residues. The DNA for the CDR3 is TGTGCCAGCAGTTTCGCGTTGGCGGGACACCCCGAGCAGTACGTC. As protein: CASSFALAGHPEQYV.

This clonotype was recorded a few times. The V call is TRBV9, the J call TRBJ2-3; 9 nucleotides align to TRBD2. This CDR3 region has 15 residues. Germline CDR1 is SGDLS and CDR2 is YYNGEE. V gave up 7 bases and J gave up 8 bases; unmatched junction bases: 14. CDR3: CASPLAGAGFGTQYF. DNA of the CDR3: TGTGCCAGCCCCTTAGCGGGAGCTGGATTTGGTACGCAGTATTTT.

The chain joins TRBV7-2 to TRBJ2-7, with TRBD2 matching over 10 bases. The germline gives CDR1 SGHTA, CDR2 FQGNSA. The CDR3 runs to 18 residues. With V trimmed by 2 bases and J by 7 bases, 17 bases remained unmatched. The CDR3 DNA reads TGTGCCAGCAGCTTAAATTCGGTTGCGCTAGCGGGAGTGGGTGAGCAGTACTTC. Protein: CASSLNSVALAGVGEQYF. Together with reference TRBV7-2 and TRBJ2-7, the CDR3 gives the full variable domain: GAGVSQSPSNKVTEKGKDVELRCDPISGHTALYWYRQSLGQGLEFLIYFQGNSAPDKSGLPSDRFSAERTGGSVSTLTIQRTQQEDSAVYLCASSLNSVALAGVGEQYFGPGTRLTVT.

The gene calls are TRBV29-1 and TRBJ1-2; D is undetermined. The CDR3 spans 11 residues. CDR1 is SQVTM and CDR2 is ANQGSEA in the germline V gene. With 3 bases removed from V and 1 base from J, the gap between germline ends came to 3 bases. CDR3 coding DNA: TGCAGCGTTGATGGTAACTATGGCTACACCTTC. Protein: CSVDGNYGYTF.

This chain joins TRBV6-6 and TRBJ1-6, with D possibly being TRBD1 (6 bases). Looked up from germline, CDR1 is MNHNY and CDR2 is SVGAGI (reference sequence). V lost 6 bases to trimming and J lost 8 bases, with 20 bases between them. The CDR3 extends over 16 amino acids. CDR3 in DNA: TGTGCCAGCAGAAAGGTCGGGGGGGCCGGCGATTCACCCCTCCACTTT. This encodes CASRKVGGAGDSPLHF.

This clonotype showed up many times. The V gene is TRBV6-5, the J gene TRBJ1-2; no clear D gene. V dropped 7 bases and J dropped 8 bases, with 17 bases sitting between them. Germline V gene data show CDR1 as MNHEY and CDR2 as SVGAGI. The CDR3 has 13 amino acids. The CDR3: CASTQRRLEGYTF. In nucleotides, the CDR3 is TGTGCCAGCACCCAGAGGAGGTTGGAGGGCTACACCTTC.

V usage is TRBV19 and J usage is TRBJ1-6; TRBD1 matches 9 bases. V gave up 10 bases and J gave up 10 bases; unmatched junction bases: 8. CDR1 LNHDA and CDR2 SQIVND come from the germline V gene (reference sequence). The CDR3 consists of 13 residues. CDR3 residues: CAKGQGTGSPLHF. Written as DNA, the CDR3 is TGTGCCAAGGGACAGGGAACAGGCTCACCCCTCCACTTT.

The chain employs TRBV18 and TRBJ1-1; 10 bases line up with TRBD1. This CDR3 contains 18 residues. Per germline, CDR1 KGHSH and CDR2 LQKENI. The junction had 10 bases not matched to a gene; V was cut back by 3 bases and J by 0 bases. The CDR3 spells CASSPMSGTGVVNTEAFF. CDR3 coding DNA: TGTGCCAGCTCACCTATGTCTGGGACAGGGGTTGTGAACACTGAAGCTTTCTTT.

This clonotype was detected a few times. The V and J genes are TRBV20-1 and TRBJ1-4; possible D gene TRBD1, 6 bases. Trimming cost V 0 bases and J 3 bases, with 17 bases left between them. The CDR3 sequence is 17 residues long. Germline V gene lookup returns CDR1 DFQATT and CDR2 SNEGSKA (reference sequence). The CDR3 DNA reads as TGCAGTGCTAGAGATGGGGCCGGACAGATGGCTAATGAAAAACTGTTTTTT. Translation gives CSARDGAGQMANEKLFF.

The chain has TRBV12-3 or TRBV12-4 and TRBJ1-1, with D perhaps TRBD1 (6 bases). CDR3 length equals 15 residues. The V gene lost 6 bases and the J gene lost 5 bases, with 19 bases spanning the gap. The CDR3 loop is CASRLALGAGTEAFF. As DNA, the CDR3 is TGTGCCAGCAGACTCGCCTTGGGGGCAGGTACTGAAGCTTTCTTT.

This clonotype was seen at least ten times. The chain links TRBV18 to TRBJ1-1; no firm D call. V was cut by 4 bases and J by 5 bases, with 8 bases left in between. Germline-derived CDR1 and CDR2 are KGHSH and LQKENI. This CDR3 is built from 12 residues. The CDR3 nucleotides read TGTGCCAGCTCACTTGTAGGAACTGAAGCTTTCTTT. It specifies CASSLVGTEAFF.

This clonotype was observed a handful of times. This chain connects TRBV30 to TRBJ2-5, with a tentative D call TRBD1 (6 bases). Germline V CDR1 and CDR2: GTSNPN, SVGIG (reference sequence). The CDR3 consists of 12 residues. The V end was cut by 1 base, the J end by 12 bases, with 15 bases between. Here the CDR3 DNA reads TGTGCCTGGAGTGATCGGGACACCATTGAGTACTTC. Protein: CAWSDRDTIEYF.

V is TRBV6-5 and J is TRBJ2-5; TRBD2 might be the D (7 bases). V lost 3 bases, J lost 6 bases, and 20 bases lay in between. The germline CDR1 and CDR2 sequences are MNHEY and SVGAGI. The CDR3 is 16 residues long. CDR3 protein: CASSYLGEGVRKTQYF. The CDR3 DNA reads TGTGCCAGCAGTTATTTGGGGGAGGGGGTTAGGAAGACCCAGTACTTC.

The V call is TRBV12-3 or TRBV12-4, the J call TRBJ1-1, with D unresolved. V was trimmed by 3 bases and J by 3 bases, leaving 8 bases between them. The CDR3 has 13 amino acids. The CDR3 protein is CASSFSSDTEAFF. The CDR3 nucleotides read TGTGCCAGCAGTTTTTCATCGGACACTGAAGCTTTCTTT.

This clonotype was seen more than once but under ten times. Here the CDR3 reads CSAGQGSGYTF. The CDR3 DNA follows: TGCAGTGCTGGACAGGGTTCTGGCTACACCTTC. V and J are TRBV20-1 and TRBJ1-2, with TRBD1 matching 8 bases. V trimming: 5 bases; J trimming: 7 bases; junction bases outside the gene matches: 3. There are 11 residues in the CDR3. The germline V gene encodes CDR1 DFQATT and CDR2 SNEGSKA (reference sequence).

This clonotype was seen repeatedly, ten times or more. The chain has TRBV6-2 or TRBV6-3 and TRBJ1-1, with 10 nucleotides matching TRBD1. Germline V gene sequence: CDR1 MNHEY, CDR2 SVGEGT. V lost 7 bases to trimming and J lost 3 bases; unmatched junction nucleotides: 11. The CDR3 loop spans 16 amino acids. CDR3 amino acids: CASTSTGTGVYTEAFF. The DNA of the CDR3 is TGTGCCAGCACTAGTACGGGGACAGGGGTCTACACTGAAGCTTTCTTT.

This clonotype was observed a few times. The chain carries TRBV18 and TRBJ2-5; possible D gene TRBD2, 5 bases. Trimming cost V 3 bases and J 5 bases, with 10 bases left between them. Germline CDR1 and CDR2: KGHSH and LQKENI. The CDR3 runs 13 residues. In DNA, the CDR3 is TGTGCCAGCTCACCCCTAGCTGCGGAGACCCAGTACTTC. Protein: CASSPLAAETQYF.

The rearrangement uses TRBV5-4 and TRBJ2-2; D is undetermined. This CDR3 has 13 amino acids. CDR1 and CDR2 (germline): SGHNT, YYREEE (reference sequence). The germline V and J ends were trimmed by 1 base and 5 bases, with 6 bases remaining between them. The CDR3 loop reads CASSLRLTGELFF. DNA for the CDR3: TGTGCCAGCAGCTTGAGGTTAACCGGGGAGCTGTTTTTT.

The CDR3 DNA sequence: TGTGCCAGCAGTTTACAGGGGGCGGACACTGAAGCTTTCTTT. Amino acid sequence: CASSLQGADTEAFF. J is TRBJ1-1 and V is TRBV12-3 or TRBV12-4; 8 nucleotides agree with TRBD1. V was clipped by 2 bases and J by 3 bases; unmatched bases: 2. The CDR3 sequence is 14 residues long.

The chain uses TRBV27 and TRBJ2-3, with TRBD2 identical over 8 bases. Germline trimming cut 4 bases from V and 4 bases from J; bases unmatched to any gene: 10. This CDR3 is 16 amino acids long. Germline-derived CDR1 and CDR2 are MNHEY and SMNVEV (reference sequence). CDR3 nucleotides: TGTGCCAGCAGTTATACACTTAGCGGGAATGCAGATACGCAGTATTTT. This codes for CASSYTLSGNADTQYF.

A few counts support this clonotype. The rearrangement joins TRBV30 to TRBJ1-1; D gene unclear. V lost 6 bases, J lost 4 bases, and 15 bases lay in between. CDR3 length equals 13 residues. Germline V gene data show CDR1 as GTSNPN and CDR2 as SVGIG (reference sequence). CDR3 in DNA: TGTGCCTGTCCTGGGAAAAGGGTCACTGAAGCTTTCTTT. It yields the protein CACPGKRVTEAFF. Full variable domain (missing parts from reference TRBV30 and TRBJ1-1): SQTIHQWPATLVQPVGSPLSLECTVEGTSNPNLYWYRQAAGRGLQLLFYSVGIGQISSEVPQNLSASRPQDRQFILSSKKLLLSDSGFYLCACPGKRVTEAFFGQGTRLTVV.

The CDR3 DNA is TGTGCCAGCAGTGAAATCCGAGGTTATAGCAATCAGCCCCAGCATTTT. It specifies CASSEIRGYSNQPQHF. The gene calls are TRBV2 and TRBJ1-5; D is unresolved. The length of the CDR3 is 16 residues. Trimming took off 2 bases at V and 0 bases at J, with 11 bases between the two ends. The germline gives CDR1 SNHLY, CDR2 FYNNEI.

This clonotype was observed a handful of times. The chain is built from TRBV2 and TRBJ1-2; tentative D call: TRBD1 (6 bases). The CDR3 is 15 amino acids. CDR1 SNHLY and CDR2 FYNNEI come from the germline V gene. V dropped 4 bases and J dropped 8 bases, with 20 bases sitting between them. The CDR3 protein is CASSVVDWGAQGYTF. CDR3 coding DNA: TGTGCCAGCAGTGTCGTCGATTGGGGGGCGCAGGGCTACACCTTC.

This chain connects TRBV19 to TRBJ2-2; D is perhaps TRBD1 (6 bases). Looked up from germline, CDR1 is LNHDA and CDR2 is SQIVND (reference sequence). The germline V and J ends were trimmed by 6 bases and 2 bases, with 13 bases remaining between them. The length of the CDR3 is 15 residues. For the CDR3, the DNA is TGTGCCAGTAGCCCGGGACATTTAAACACCGGGGAGCTGTTTTTT. Amino acids: CASSPGHLNTGELFF. The whole variable domain, remainder taken from reference TRBV19 and TRBJ2-2, is DGGITQSPKYLFRKEGQNVTLSCEQNLNHDAMYWYRQDPGQGLRLIYYSQIVNDFQKGDIAEGYSVSREKKESFPLTVTSAQKNPTAFYLCASSPGHLNTGELFFGEGSRLTVL.

The rearrangement links TRBV2 to TRBJ2-3; TRBD1 or TRBD2 may be the D gene (5 bases each). The CDR3 contains 16 residues. Between the trimmed V and J ends, which lost 3 bases and 1 base, there was a span of 14 bases. Germline V gives CDR1 SNHLY, CDR2 FYNNEI. The CDR3 DNA is TGTGCCAGCAGTGAGCTTGGGGGAAAGGGCACAGATACGCAGTATTTT. This translates into CASSELGGKGTDTQYF.